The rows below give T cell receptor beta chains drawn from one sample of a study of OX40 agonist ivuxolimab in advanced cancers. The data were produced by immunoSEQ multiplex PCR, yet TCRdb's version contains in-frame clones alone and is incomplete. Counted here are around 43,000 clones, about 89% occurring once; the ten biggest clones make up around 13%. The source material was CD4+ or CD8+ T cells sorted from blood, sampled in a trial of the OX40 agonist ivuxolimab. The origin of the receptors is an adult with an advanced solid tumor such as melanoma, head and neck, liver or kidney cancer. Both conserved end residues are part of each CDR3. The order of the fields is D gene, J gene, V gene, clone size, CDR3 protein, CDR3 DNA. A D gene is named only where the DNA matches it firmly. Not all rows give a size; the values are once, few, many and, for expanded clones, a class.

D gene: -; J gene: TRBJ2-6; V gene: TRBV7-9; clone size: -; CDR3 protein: CASSLDSLSGANVLTF; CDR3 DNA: TGTGCCAGCAGCTTAGATAGCCTCTCTGGGGCCAACGTCCTGACTTTC
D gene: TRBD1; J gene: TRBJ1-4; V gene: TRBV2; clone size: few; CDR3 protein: CASSEPGTGSEKLFF; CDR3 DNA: TGTGCCAGCAGTGAGCCCGGGACAGGGAGTGAAAAACTGTTTTTT
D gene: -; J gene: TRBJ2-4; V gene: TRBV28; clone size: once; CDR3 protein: CASSLGRLADLAKNIQYF; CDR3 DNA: TGTGCCAGCAGTTTAGGCCGGCTAGCAGACTTAGCCAAAAACATTCAGTACTTC
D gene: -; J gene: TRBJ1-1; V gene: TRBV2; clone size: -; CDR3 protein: CAMRTVNTEAFF; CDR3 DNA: TGTGCCATGCGGACTGTGAACACTGAAGCTTTCTTT
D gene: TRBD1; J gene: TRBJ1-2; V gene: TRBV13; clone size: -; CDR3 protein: CASSGQGNYGYTF; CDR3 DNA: TGTGCCAGCAGCGGACAGGGGAACTATGGCTACACCTTC
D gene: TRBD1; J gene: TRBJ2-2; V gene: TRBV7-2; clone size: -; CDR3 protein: CASSSPGQGITGELFF; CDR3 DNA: TGTGCCAGCAGCTCCCCGGGACAGGGAATCACCGGGGAGCTGTTTTTT
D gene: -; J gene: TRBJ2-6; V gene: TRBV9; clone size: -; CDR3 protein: CASSEEGLSGANVLTF; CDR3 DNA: TGTGCCAGCAGCGAAGAAGGGCTCTCTGGGGCCAACGTCCTGACTTTC
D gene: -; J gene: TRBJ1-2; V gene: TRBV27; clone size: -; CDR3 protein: CASSLLPVDPKGSGYTF; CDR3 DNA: TGTGCCAGCAGTTTATTGCCAGTTGACCCGAAAGGAAGTGGCTACACCTTC
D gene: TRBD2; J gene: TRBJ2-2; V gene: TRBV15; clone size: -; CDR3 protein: CATSRDPLAGNTGELFF; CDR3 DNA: TGTGCCACCAGCAGAGATCCCCTAGCGGGGAACACCGGGGAGCTGTTTTTT
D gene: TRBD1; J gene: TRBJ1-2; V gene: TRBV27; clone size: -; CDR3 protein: CASSKRQGFGYTF; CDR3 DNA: TGTGCCAGCAGCAAGCGACAGGGCTTCGGCTACACCTTC
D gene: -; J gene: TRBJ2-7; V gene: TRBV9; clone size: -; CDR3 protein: CASSVEGRRGYEQYF; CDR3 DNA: TGTGCCAGCAGCGTAGAGGGACGACGGGGTTACGAGCAGTACTTC
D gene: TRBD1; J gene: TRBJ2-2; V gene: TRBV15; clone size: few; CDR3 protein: CATSREKGQGDTGELFF; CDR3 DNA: TGTGCCACCAGCAGAGAAAAGGGACAGGGGGACACCGGGGAGCTGTTTTTT
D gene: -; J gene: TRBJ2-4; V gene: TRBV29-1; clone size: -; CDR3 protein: CSADSLDKNIQYF; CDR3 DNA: TGCAGCGCCGACAGCCTAGACAAAAACATTCAGTACTTC
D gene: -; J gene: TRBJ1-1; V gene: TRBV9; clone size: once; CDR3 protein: CASSPMGGGSEAFF; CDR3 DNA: TGTGCCAGCAGCCCGATGGGTGGGGGGAGTGAAGCTTTCTTT
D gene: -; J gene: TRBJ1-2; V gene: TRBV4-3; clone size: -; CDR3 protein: CASSQDRLGPGYTF; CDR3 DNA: TGCGCCAGCAGCCAAGATCGGCTAGGCCCTGGCTACACCTTC
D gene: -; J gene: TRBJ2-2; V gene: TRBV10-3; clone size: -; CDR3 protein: CAISAGGGELFF; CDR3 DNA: TGTGCCATCAGTGCAGGAGGGGGGGAGCTGTTTTTT
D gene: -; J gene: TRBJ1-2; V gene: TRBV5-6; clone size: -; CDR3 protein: CASSLIGSPARYGYTF; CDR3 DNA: TGTGCCAGCAGCTTAATTGGGTCTCCAGCGAGGTATGGCTACACCTTC
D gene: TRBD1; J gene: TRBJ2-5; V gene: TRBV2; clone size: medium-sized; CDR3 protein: CAAYDRGRETQYF; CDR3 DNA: TGTGCCGCTTATGACAGGGGGAGAGAGACCCAGTACTTC
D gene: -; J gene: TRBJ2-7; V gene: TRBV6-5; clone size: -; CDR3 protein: CASISLSQEQYF; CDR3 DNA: TGTGCCAGCATTTCCCTCTCGCAGGAGCAGTACTTC
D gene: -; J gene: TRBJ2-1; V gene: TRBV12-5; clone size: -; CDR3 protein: CASGPEWGGLNEQFF; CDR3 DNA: TGTGCTAGTGGCCCCGAGTGGGGGGGCCTAAATGAGCAGTTCTTC
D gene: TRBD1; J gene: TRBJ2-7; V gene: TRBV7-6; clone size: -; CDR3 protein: CASSPPKGQGSSYEQYF; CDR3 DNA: TGTGCCAGCAGCCCCCCGAAAGGACAGGGGAGCTCCTACGAGCAGTACTTC
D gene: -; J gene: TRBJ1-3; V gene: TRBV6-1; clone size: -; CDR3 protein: CASSEEMYSGNTIYF; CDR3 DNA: TGTGCCAGCAGTGAAGAGATGTACTCTGGAAACACCATATATTTT
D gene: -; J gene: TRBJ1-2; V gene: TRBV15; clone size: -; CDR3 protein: CATSRDRLTGLGYTF; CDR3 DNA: TGTGCCACCAGCAGAGATCGTCTGACGGGGCTTGGCTACACCTTC
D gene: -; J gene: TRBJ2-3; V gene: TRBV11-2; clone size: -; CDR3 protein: CASSSGGGGPSTDTQYF; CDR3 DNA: TGTGCCAGCAGCTCTGGGGGCGGGGGCCCTAGCACAGATACGCAGTATTTT
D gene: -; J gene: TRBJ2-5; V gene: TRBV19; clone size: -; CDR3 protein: CASSIDYEETQYF; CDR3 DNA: TGTGCCAGTAGTATAGATTATGAAGAGACCCAGTACTTC
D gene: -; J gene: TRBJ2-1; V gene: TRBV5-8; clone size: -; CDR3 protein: CASSLGLSSYNEQFF; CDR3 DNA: TGTGCCAGCAGCTTGGGGCTGAGCTCCTACAATGAGCAGTTCTTC
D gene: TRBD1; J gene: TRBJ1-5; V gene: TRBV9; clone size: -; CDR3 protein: CASSGGTDNQPQHF; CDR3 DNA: TGTGCCAGCAGCGGCGGGACAGACAATCAGCCCCAGCATTTT
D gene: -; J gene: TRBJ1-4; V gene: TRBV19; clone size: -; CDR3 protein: CASSILDSNEKLFF; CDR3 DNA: TGTGCCAGTAGTATTCTCGACAGTAACGAAAAACTGTTTTTT
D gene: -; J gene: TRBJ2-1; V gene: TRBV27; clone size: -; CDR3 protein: CASSLSKGWGEQFF; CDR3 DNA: TGTGCCAGCAGTTTGAGCAAAGGTTGGGGTGAGCAGTTCTTC
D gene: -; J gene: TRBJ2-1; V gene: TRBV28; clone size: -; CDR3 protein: CASTGRNSYNEQFF; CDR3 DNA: TGTGCCAGCACCGGACGGAACTCTTACAATGAGCAGTTCTTC
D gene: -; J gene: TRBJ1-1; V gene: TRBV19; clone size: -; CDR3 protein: CASSIWGSTEAFF; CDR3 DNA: TGTGCCAGTAGTATCTGGGGGAGCACTGAAGCTTTCTTT
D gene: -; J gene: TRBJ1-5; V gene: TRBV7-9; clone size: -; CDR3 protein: CASSLAGDQPQHF; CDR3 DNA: TGTGCCAGCAGCTTAGCAGGGGATCAGCCCCAGCATTTT
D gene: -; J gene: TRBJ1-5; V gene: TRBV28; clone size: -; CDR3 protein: CASKGVQPQHF; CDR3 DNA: TGTGCCAGCAAGGGCGTTCAGCCCCAGCATTTT
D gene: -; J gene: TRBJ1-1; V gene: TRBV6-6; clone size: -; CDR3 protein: CATVNTEAFF; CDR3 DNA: TGTGCCACCGTGAACACTGAAGCTTTCTTT
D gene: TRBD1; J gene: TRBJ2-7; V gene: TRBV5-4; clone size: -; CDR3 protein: CASSADRDYEQYF; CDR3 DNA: TGTGCCAGCAGCGCGGACAGGGATTACGAGCAGTACTTC
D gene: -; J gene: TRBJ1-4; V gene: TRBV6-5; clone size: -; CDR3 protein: CASSNRAINEKLFF; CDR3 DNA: TGTGCCAGCAGTAACAGAGCGATTAATGAAAAACTGTTTTTT
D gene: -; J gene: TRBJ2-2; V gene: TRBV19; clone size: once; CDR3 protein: CASSIDPTSGGVRAGELFF; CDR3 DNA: TGTGCCAGTAGTATAGATCCTACTAGTGGGGGCGTACGGGCCGGGGAGCTGTTTTTT
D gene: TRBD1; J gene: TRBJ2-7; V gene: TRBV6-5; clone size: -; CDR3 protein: CASSYYWTGGPNEQYF; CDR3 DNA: TGTGCCAGCAGTTACTATTGGACAGGGGGCCCCAACGAGCAGTACTTC
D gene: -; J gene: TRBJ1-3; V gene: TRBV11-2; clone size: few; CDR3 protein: CASSVARSSGNTIYF; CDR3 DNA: TGTGCCAGCAGCGTAGCCCGGAGCTCTGGAAACACCATATATTTT
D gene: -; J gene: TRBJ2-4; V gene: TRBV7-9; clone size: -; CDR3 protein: CASSPRVGAAKIQYF; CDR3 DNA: TGTGCCAGCAGCCCCCGGGTAGGTGCGGCAAAAATTCAGTACTTC
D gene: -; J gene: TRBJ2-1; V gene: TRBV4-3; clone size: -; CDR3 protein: CASSPSLGVGFEQFF; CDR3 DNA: TGCGCCAGCAGCCCCAGCCTAGGGGTCGGATTTGAGCAGTTCTTC
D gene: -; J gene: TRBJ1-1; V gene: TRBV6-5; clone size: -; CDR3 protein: CASSYSNGIPEAFF; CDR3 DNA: TGTGCCAGCAGTTACTCGAACGGAATTCCTGAAGCTTTCTTT
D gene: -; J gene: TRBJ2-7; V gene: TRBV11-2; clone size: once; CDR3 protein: CASSFGRSYEQYF; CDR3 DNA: TGTGCCAGCAGCTTTGGGCGTTCCTACGAGCAGTACTTC
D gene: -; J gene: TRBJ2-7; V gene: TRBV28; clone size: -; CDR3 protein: CASSLDYEQYF; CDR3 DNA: TGTGCCAGCAGTTTAGACTACGAGCAGTACTTC
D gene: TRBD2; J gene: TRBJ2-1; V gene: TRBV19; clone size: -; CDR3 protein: CASSPFGLALGMGDEQFF; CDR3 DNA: TGTGCCAGTAGTCCTTTCGGACTAGCCCTGGGGATGGGCGATGAGCAGTTCTTC
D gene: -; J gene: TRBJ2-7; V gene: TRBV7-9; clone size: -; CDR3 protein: CASSPEQYF; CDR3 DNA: TGTGCCAGCAGTCCCGAGCAGTACTTC
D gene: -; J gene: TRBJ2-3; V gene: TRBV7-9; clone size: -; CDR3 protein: CASSPTSEGTDTQYF; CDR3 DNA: TGTGCCAGCAGCCCGACTAGTGAGGGCACAGATACGCAGTATTTT
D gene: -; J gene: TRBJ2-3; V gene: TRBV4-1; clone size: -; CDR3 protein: CASSQDGPADTQYF; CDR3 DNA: TGCGCCAGCAGCCAAGATGGGCCTGCGGATACGCAGTATTTT
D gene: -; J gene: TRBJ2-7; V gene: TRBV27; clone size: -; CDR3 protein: CASSPSSRLGYEQYF; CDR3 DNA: TGTGCCAGCAGTCCCTCGTCAAGGCTAGGCTACGAGCAGTACTTC
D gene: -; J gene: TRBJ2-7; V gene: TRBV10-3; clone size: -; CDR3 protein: CAISEGQYEQYF; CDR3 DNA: TGTGCCATCAGTGAAGGCCAGTACGAGCAGTACTTC
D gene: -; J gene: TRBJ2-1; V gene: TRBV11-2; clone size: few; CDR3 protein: CASSFGTAWGDEQFF; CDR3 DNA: TGTGCCAGCAGCTTTGGGACTGCATGGGGCGATGAGCAGTTCTTC
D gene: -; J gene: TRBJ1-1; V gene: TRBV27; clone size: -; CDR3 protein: CASSLAQYTEAFF; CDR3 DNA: TGTGCCAGCAGTTTAGCGCAGTACACTGAAGCTTTCTTT
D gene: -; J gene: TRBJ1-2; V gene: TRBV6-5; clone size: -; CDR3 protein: CASSYSREPYGYTF; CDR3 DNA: TGTGCCAGCAGTTACTCAAGAGAGCCATATGGCTACACCTTC
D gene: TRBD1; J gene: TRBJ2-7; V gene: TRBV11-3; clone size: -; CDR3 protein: CASSGDRGKPHEQYF; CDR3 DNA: TGTGCCAGCAGCGGTGACAGGGGTAAGCCCCACGAGCAGTACTTC
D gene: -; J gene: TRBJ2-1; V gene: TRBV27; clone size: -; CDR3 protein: CASSPGTFYNEQFF; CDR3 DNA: TGTGCCAGCAGTCCCGGGACTTTTTACAATGAGCAGTTCTTC
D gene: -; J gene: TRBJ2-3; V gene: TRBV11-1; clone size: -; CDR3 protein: CASSDMASEGTDTQYF; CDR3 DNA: TGTGCCAGCAGCGACATGGCGAGCGAGGGCACAGATACGCAGTATTTT
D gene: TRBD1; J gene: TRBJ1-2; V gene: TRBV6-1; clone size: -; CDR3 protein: CASSSDRAIYGYTF; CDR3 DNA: TGTGCCAGCAGCTCCGACAGGGCCATCTATGGCTACACCTTC
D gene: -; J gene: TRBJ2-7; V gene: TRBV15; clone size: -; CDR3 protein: CATSRVGFEQYF; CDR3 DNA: TGTGCCACCAGCAGAGTAGGGTTCGAGCAGTACTTC
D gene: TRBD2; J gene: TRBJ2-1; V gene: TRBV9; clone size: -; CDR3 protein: CASRGGLLNEQFF; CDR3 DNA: TGTGCCAGCAGGGGAGGGTTGTTGAATGAGCAGTTCTTC
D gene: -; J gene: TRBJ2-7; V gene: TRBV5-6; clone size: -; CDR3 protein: CASSLGLGDYEQYF; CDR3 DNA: TGTGCCAGCAGCTTGGGACTGGGAGACTACGAGCAGTACTTC